These 24 T cell receptor beta chains share one sample of origin, sequenced in a study of human T cells and chemical hapten exposure. Time point noted: pre-sensitization, week 0. Treatment indicated: therapeutic diphenylcyclopropenone sensitization with weekly scalp DPC. TCRdb redid the calling of the RACE reads with MiXCR, one entry per CDR3 protein. The sample yields around 330,000 distinct CDR3 sequences, 5% to 6.5% seen once. This sample comprised whole blood, obtained in connection with sensitization to the hapten diphenylcyclopropenone (DPC). These receptors were taken from a woman younger than 35 with alopecia areata. Some clones in this sample may be carry-over from other donors' samples.

This chain connects TRBV7-2 to TRBJ2-7, with a weak D call TRBD1 (5 bases). V lost 5 bases, J lost 3 bases, and 11 bases lay in between. The CDR3 sequence is 13 residues long. Germline V gene sequence: CDR1 SGHTA, CDR2 FQGNSA. The CDR3 coding sequence is TGTGCCAGCAGCCTGGACACCTACTACGAGCAGTACTTC. Translation: CASSLDTYYEQYF.

The J gene is TRBJ1-4, the V gene TRBV18; D gene unclear. CDR1 KGHSH and CDR2 LQKENI come from the germline V gene. The CDR3 extends over 18 amino acids. Trimming pared 0 bases from V and 0 bases from J, leaving 14 bases between. The CDR3 reads CASSPPGVGRSTNEKLFF. CDR3 DNA: TGTGCCAGCTCACCACCTGGGGTCGGACGCTCAACTAATGAAAAACTGTTTTTT.

This clonotype was detected only a few times. The genes are TRBV7-2 and TRBJ1-6; D ambiguous. Germline V gene sequence: CDR1 SGHTA, CDR2 FQGNSA. CDR3 size: 15 residues. The V end lost 2 bases, the J end lost 7 bases, and 12 bases lay between the germline ends. The CDR3 loop is CASSLTWQRNSPLHF. CDR3 coding DNA: TGTGCCAGCAGCTTAACCTGGCAGAGGAATTCACCCCTCCACTTT.

This clonotype has a count of ten or more. The chain links TRBV5-1 to TRBJ2-2; a weak D match, TRBD1 (6 bases). CDR3 length: 15 residues. CDR1 is SGHRS, CDR2 YFSETQ, per germline. The germline V and J ends were trimmed by 0 bases and 2 bases, with 8 bases remaining between them. The DNA for the CDR3 is TGCGCCAGCAGCTTGGGGGGGCGAAACACCGGGGAGCTGTTTTTT. Its translation is CASSLGGRNTGELFF.

This clonotype was detected many times. The CDR3 is CASSLLLEYTGELFF. The DNA for the CDR3 is TGTGCCAGCAGCCTCCTCCTGGAGTACACCGGGGAGCTGTTTTTT. J is TRBJ2-2 and V is TRBV7-9; D not certain. The CDR3 loop spans 15 amino acids. The germline gives CDR1 SEHNR, CDR2 FQNEAQ (reference sequence). The V gene lost 5 bases and the J gene lost 3 bases, with 13 bases spanning the gap.

Many counts were recorded for this clonotype. The chain carries TRBV5-1 and TRBJ2-3, with 7 bases lining up with TRBD1. Unmatched junction bases numbered 1, after V lost 0 bases and J lost 0 bases. CDR3 size: 15 residues. Germline V lookup: CDR1 SGHRS, CDR2 YFSETQ. The CDR3 loop reads CASSLEGASTDTQYF. The DNA for the CDR3 is TGCGCCAGCAGCTTGGAGGGGGCTAGCACAGATACGCAGTATTTT.

This clonotype showed up many times. J is TRBJ2-3 and V is TRBV7-2, with D tentatively TRBD2 (6 bases). Trimming pared 5 bases from V and 0 bases from J, leaving 9 bases between. This CDR3 has 14 residues. Germline CDR1 and CDR2: SGHTA and FQGNSA. Here the CDR3 DNA reads TGTGCCAGCAGCGCGGGACGGAGCACAGATACGCAGTATTTT. Translation gives CASSAGRSTDTQYF.

This chain links TRBV18 with TRBJ2-2; tentatively, D is TRBD1 or TRBD2 (5 bases each). Trimming removed 4 bases from V and 4 bases from J, with 13 bases in between. Looked up from germline, CDR1 is KGHSH and CDR2 is LQKENI. CDR3 length: 15 amino acids. CDR3 in amino acids: CASSQTGAITGELFF. The CDR3, as DNA: TGTGCCAGCTCACAAACCGGGGCGATCACCGGGGAGCTGTTTTTT.

This clonotype came up a few times. The V and J genes are TRBV29-1 and TRBJ1-2; D is uncertain. Germline assignment: CDR1 SQVTM and CDR2 ANQGSEA. CDR3 size: 13 residues. Trimming pared 5 bases from V and 8 bases from J, leaving 18 bases between. The CDR3, as DNA: TGCAGCGTTCAAACAGACATGGTATACGGCTACACCTTC. Encoded protein: CSVQTDMVYGYTF. The variable domain in full, completed from reference TRBV29-1 and TRBJ1-2, reads SAVISQKPSRDICQRGTSLTIQCQVDSQVTMMFWYRQQPGQSLTLIATANQGSEATYESGFVIDKFPISRPNLTFSTLTVSNMSPEDSSIYLCSVQTDMVYGYTFGSGTRLTVV.

The CDR3 nucleotides read TGTGCCAGTAGTATGAGTCTGGACAACTATGGCTACACCTTC. It specifies CASSMSLDNYGYTF. The chain employs TRBV19 and TRBJ1-2; no definite D call. The germline gives CDR1 LNHDA, CDR2 SQIVND (reference sequence). V lost 3 bases and J 2 bases, leaving 10 bases between the germline ends. The length of the CDR3 is 14 residues.

This chain connects TRBV11-3 to TRBJ2-3, with a possible D match to TRBD2 (5 bases). CDR1 and CDR2 (germline): SGHNT, YENEEA. The germline V and J ends were trimmed by 5 bases and 5 bases, with 11 bases remaining between them. The CDR3 consists of 13 residues. The CDR3 DNA sequence: TGTGCCAGCAGCCCGCACGAGGGAGATACGCAGTATTTT. It encodes CASSPHEGDTQYF. The whole variable domain, remainder taken from reference TRBV11-3 and TRBJ2-3, is EAGVVQSPRYKIIEKKQPVAFWCNPISGHNTLYWYLQNLGQGPELLIRYENEEAVDDSQLPKDRFSAERLKGVDSTLKIQPAELGDSAVYLCASSPHEGDTQYFGPGTRLTVL.

This clonotype has a count of ten or more. This chain links TRBV11-3 with TRBJ2-1; perhaps TRBD1 as D (6 bases). This CDR3 spans 18 amino acids. The ends were cut back, 5 bases at V and 8 bases at J, with 28 bases in the middle. Germline assignment: CDR1 SGHNT and CDR2 YENEEA. CDR3 region: CASSRSAGSGTGTDEQFF. The CDR3 DNA is TGTGCCAGCAGCCGTTCGGCCGGATCGGGTACAGGGACCGATGAGCAGTTCTTC.

This clonotype was observed a single time. The chain combines TRBV5-1 with TRBJ2-2; D tentatively reads TRBD1 or TRBD2 (5 bases each). The V and J ends lost 3 bases and 0 bases respectively, with 12 bases between them. The CDR3 contains 16 residues. From germline, CDR1 is SGHRS and CDR2 YFSETQ. CDR3 loop: CASSWGPVANTGELFF. DNA of the CDR3: TGCGCCAGCAGCTGGGGACCTGTCGCGAACACCGGGGAGCTGTTTTTT.

The genes are TRBV27 and TRBJ2-3, with 9 nucleotides matching TRBD2. Germline V gives CDR1 MNHEY, CDR2 SMNVEV (reference sequence). The CDR3 has 17 residues. With V trimmed by 0 bases and J by 6 bases, 10 bases remained unmatched. The CDR3 coding sequence is TGTGCCAGCAGTTTATCTTCATGGCTAGCGGGGACCGATACGCAGTATTTT. Translation gives CASSLSSWLAGTDTQYF.

The table lists this clonotype with many counts. The V and J genes are TRBV12-3 or TRBV12-4 and TRBJ2-1; 10 bases match TRBD1. CDR3 length: 19 amino acids. Losses at the gene ends were 4 bases for V and 1 base for J; bases not matched to a gene: 13. CDR3 region: CASSSITGQGSASYNEQFF. In DNA, the CDR3 is TGTGCCAGCAGTTCTATTACGGGACAGGGGTCCGCATCCTACAATGAGCAGTTCTTC.

This clonotype has ten or more counts. The chain combines TRBV28 with TRBJ1-6; D not certain. This CDR3 is built from 15 residues. V was trimmed by 4 bases and J by 9 bases, leaving 16 bases between them. Germline assignment: CDR1 MDHEN and CDR2 SYDVKM. This CDR3 reads CASSSDGIQISPLHF. CDR3 bases: TGTGCCAGCAGTTCCGACGGAATTCAAATTTCACCCCTCCACTTT.

V and J are TRBV7-2 and TRBJ2-5; D is ambiguous. The V gene's germline CDR1 is SGHTA and CDR2 FQGNSA. The CDR3 totals 14 residues. V was pared by 5 bases and J by 1 base, with 11 bases between. For the CDR3, the DNA is TGTGCCAGCAGCCCCGCTGGCCTCCAAGAGACCCAGTACTTC. Translating gives CASSPAGLQETQYF. Full variable domain (rest looked up from reference TRBV7-2 and TRBJ2-5): GAGVSQSPSNKVTEKGKDVELRCDPISGHTALYWYRQSLGQGLEFLIYFQGNSAPDKSGLPSDRFSAERTGGSVSTLTIQRTQQEDSAVYLCASSPAGLQETQYFGPGTRLLVL.

The genes are TRBV19 and TRBJ1-2; 8 bases fit TRBD1. The V gene end was trimmed by 3 bases and the J gene end by 4 bases; junction bases not matched to a gene: 4. The germline CDR1 and CDR2 sequences are LNHDA and SQIVND (reference sequence). There are 14 residues in the CDR3. The CDR3 coding sequence is TGTGCCAGTAGTATGGGACAGGTGGTCTATGGCTACACCTTC. This sequence encodes CASSMGQVVYGYTF.

This clonotype has just a few counts. This chain joins TRBV5-4 and TRBJ2-5, with no clear D. The V gene lost 2 bases and the J gene lost 5 bases, with 10 bases spanning the gap. The CDR3 has 13 residues. Germline lookup yields CDR1 SGHNT and CDR2 YYREEE (reference sequence). CDR3 nucleotide sequence: TGTGCCAGCAGCTTACCCCAGTCCGAGACCCAGTACTTC. Protein: CASSLPQSETQYF.

This clonotype was found many times. The chain has TRBV2 and TRBJ2-2; maybe TRBD1 (6 bases). The CDR3 spans 14 residues. Germline loops: CDR1 SNHLY, CDR2 FYNNEI. V was pared by 4 bases and J by 7 bases, with 13 bases between. CDR3 coding DNA: TGTGCCAGCAGTGTCTACAGGGAAGACGGGGAGCTGTTTTTT. Residues: CASSVYREDGELFF.

This clonotype has ten or more counts. V and J are TRBV29-1 and TRBJ1-1; unclear D gene. Trimming took off 4 bases at V and 0 bases at J, with 9 bases between the two ends. This CDR3 has 13 amino acids. Germline CDR1 SQVTM, CDR2 ANQGSEA. Written as DNA, the CDR3 is TGCAGCGTTGCTGGGCAAGTGAACACTGAAGCTTTCTTT. Encoded protein: CSVAGQVNTEAFF.

This clonotype was seen at least ten times. This sequence joins TRBV24-1 and TRBJ1-6, with D unresolved. Trimming stripped 2 bases from V and 0 bases from J, with 7 bases between. Germline assignment: CDR1 KGHDR and CDR2 SFDVKD. The CDR3 sequence is 16 residues long. CDR3 nucleotides: TGTGCCACCAGTGATTCAACGAGCTCCTATAATTCACCCCTCCACTTT. Translated: CATSDSTSSYNSPLHF.

This clonotype has a handful of counts. The V call is TRBV12-3 or TRBV12-4, the J call TRBJ2-3; 11 bases agree with TRBD2. V dropped 7 bases and J dropped 2; count of bases not matched to a gene: 5. CDR3 length: 15 residues. Here the CDR3 reads CASMVAGGPTDTQYF. The CDR3 nucleotides are TGTGCCAGCATGGTAGCGGGGGGGCCCACAGATACGCAGTATTTT.

There are many counts of this clonotype. The V gene is TRBV29-1, the J gene TRBJ1-2; TRBD1 matches 10 bases. Looked up from germline, CDR1 is SQVTM and CDR2 is ANQGSEA. Trimming took 8 bases from V and 1 from J; bases not matched to a gene: 7. The CDR3 has 14 residues. CDR3 sequence reads: CSCWTGGHNYGYTF. As DNA, the CDR3 is TGCAGCTGTTGGACAGGGGGACATAACTATGGCTACACCTTC.